One T cell receptor (beta chain) is described in this entry. The data were obtained in a study of blood T cell repertoires in COVID-19. Study background: Acute-phase and convalescent COVID-19 samples originated in the United States, Italy and Spain. PBMCs, B-cell-depleted T cells, or T cells provided the cDNA or gDNA that made up the material.

Seattle researchers signed up patients amid active infection and tracked them longitudinally. Authors' processing steps: How many nucleated cells were present was estimated from reference gene primer amplification. Here immunoSEQ multiplex PCR was the method, and the copy in TCRdb shows in-frame clones only, minus some. V and J calls and clone size come straight from that table; D and trimming were deduced from the DNA. This table has approximately 240,000 clones, approximately 86% appearing once. V lost 5 bases to trimming and J lost 7 bases, with 19 bases between them. This CDR3 contains 14 residues. Germline CDR1 is SGDLS and CDR2 is YYNGEE.

The genes are TRBV9 and TRBJ2-7; D perhaps matches TRBD2 (6 bases). The receptor was isolated from a woman under 40 with COVID-19, enrolled during active disease. The sample consisted of peripheral blood. The CDR3 is CASSAGLGRGEQYF. DNA for the CDR3: TGTGCCAGCAGTGCGGGGCTCGGCAGAGGGGAGCAGTACTTC. Complete variable domain (other parts from reference TRBV9 and TRBJ2-7): DSGVTQTPKHLITATGQRVTLRCSPRSGDLSVYWYQQSLDQGLQFLIQYYNGEERAKGNILERFSAQQFPDLHSELNLSSLELGDSALYFCASSAGLGRGEQYFGPGTRLTVT.